Shown below are 19 T cell receptor beta chains from a single sample sequenced in a study of spatial heterogeneity in lung cancer. Regarding time point: sample taken at primary tumor resection. In TCRdb, the 5' RACE reads were re-called with MiXCR into one record per CDR3 protein. The profile shows 23,000 or so distinct CDR3 sequences, less than 6% of them singletons. The specimen was PBMCs, collected at surgery. The receptors stem from a male donor with early-stage non-small cell lung cancer.

This clonotype showed up many times. The chain links TRBV6-2 or TRBV6-3 to TRBJ2-3; D gene ambiguous. CDR3 length: 14 amino acids. Germline-derived CDR1 and CDR2 are MNHEY and SVGEGT. The V and J ends lost 6 bases and 0 bases respectively, with 10 bases between them. The CDR3 spells CASRPPGSTDTQYF. In nucleotides, the CDR3 is TGTGCCAGCAGACCCCCCGGGAGCACAGATACGCAGTATTTT.

This clonotype ranks as medium-sized. V usage is TRBV29-1 and J usage is TRBJ2-7, with D possibly matching TRBD2 (5 bases). Trimming took off 7 bases at V and 2 bases at J, with 12 bases between the two ends. The CDR3 is 12 residues long. Looked up from germline, CDR1 is SQVTM and CDR2 is ANQGSEA. This CDR3 is CSALDGTYEQYF. CDR3 DNA sequence: TGCAGCGCCCTGGACGGGACCTACGAGCAGTACTTC.

This clonotype came up many times. This chain connects TRBV6-6 to TRBJ2-2; a weak D match, TRBD2 (6 bases). CDR1 and CDR2 from the germline V gene are MNHNY and SVGAGI (reference sequence). Deletions cut 7 bases from V and 4 bases from J, with 13 bases between. The length of the CDR3 is 14 residues. The CDR3 protein is CASIGGVGTGELFF. DNA of the CDR3: TGTGCCAGCATTGGAGGGGTCGGCACCGGGGAGCTGTTTTTT.

The V call is TRBV5-1, the J call TRBJ2-1, with D perhaps TRBD1 (5 bases). The V end was cut by 0 bases, the J end by 11 bases, with 21 bases between. The length of the CDR3 is 16 residues. Germline CDR1 SGHRS, CDR2 YFSETQ. The CDR3 coding sequence is TGCGCCAGCAGCTTGGCCCCTGAGGACACTGGAATGAAGCAGTTCTTC. Its translation: CASSLAPEDTGMKQFF.

This clonotype was observed at least ten times. The chain has TRBV28 and TRBJ1-5; no reliable D call. CDR1 is MDHEN, CDR2 SYDVKM, per germline. Trimming pared 4 bases from V and 3 bases from J, leaving 4 bases between. The CDR3 has 12 amino acids. The CDR3 DNA reads as TGTGCCAGCAGTTCGCCCAATCAGCCCCAGCATTTT. Translated, it gives CASSSPNQPQHF.

By its share, this clonotype is medium-sized (0.01 to 0.1%). The chain employs TRBV27 and TRBJ2-3, with D uncertain. Deletions cut 2 bases from V and 2 bases from J, with 11 bases between. Germline assignment: CDR1 MNHEY and CDR2 SMNVEV (reference sequence). This CDR3 spans 15 amino acids. The CDR3 reads CASSLGILATDTQYF. DNA for the CDR3: TGTGCCAGCAGTTTAGGCATTTTGGCCACAGATACGCAGTATTTT.

This clonotype showed up many times. V is TRBV20-1 and J is TRBJ2-2; TRBD2 agrees at 8 bases. The germline V gene encodes CDR1 DFQATT and CDR2 SNEGSKA (reference sequence). Trimming cost V 0 bases and J 7 bases; bases outside gene matches: 13. CDR3 length: 17 amino acids. The CDR3 DNA sequence: TGCAGTGCTAGAGATGAACGAACGGGACTAGGGGACGGGGAGCTGTTTTTT. Translated, it gives CSARDERTGLGDGELFF.

This clonotype has at least ten counts. This rearrangement joins TRBV24-1 to TRBJ1-5, with TRBD1 matching over 10 bases. The CDR3 length is 17 residues. With V trimmed by 4 bases and J by 7 bases, 12 bases remained unmatched. Germline V lookup: CDR1 KGHDR, CDR2 SFDVKD. The CDR3: CATSETGQGSWAQPQHF. For the CDR3, the DNA is TGTGCCACCAGTGAGACGGGACAGGGGTCTTGGGCACAGCCCCAGCATTTT.

This clonotype was counted only a few times. The chain employs TRBV12-3 or TRBV12-4 and TRBJ2-1; 7 bases are a match to TRBD1. This CDR3 comprises 14 residues. After removal of 6 bases from V and 5 bases from J, the junction contained 7 bases not matched to a gene. CDR3 region: CASRPGTVNNEQFF. CDR3 DNA: TGTGCCAGCAGGCCCGGGACAGTAAACAATGAGCAGTTCTTC.

The table lists this clonotype with many counts. The chain has TRBV4-3 and TRBJ1-1, with D possibly matching TRBD1 (6 bases). Per the germline V gene, CDR1 is LGHNA and CDR2 is YSLEER. The CDR3 has 15 residues. V was clipped by 1 base and J by 0 bases, with 9 bases between them. The CDR3 bases are TGCGCCAGCAGCCAAGTAGACAGGATGAACACTGAAGCTTTCTTT. It translates to CASSQVDRMNTEAFF.

In its sample, this clonotype was seen many times. This chain links TRBV6-6 with TRBJ2-5; 11 bases are a match to TRBD2. V lost 6 bases and J lost 5; bases outside the gene matches: 17. CDR1 and CDR2 from the germline V gene are MNHNY and SVGAGI (reference sequence). The CDR3 runs to 18 residues. CDR3 DNA sequence: TGTGCCAGCAGAGCCCTCAGCGGGGTTAGCGGGGGGGCTGAGACCCAGTACTTC. The encoded protein is CASRALSGVSGGAETQYF.

Many counts were recorded for this clonotype. The gene calls are TRBV4-1 and TRBJ1-4; 7 positions agree with TRBD1. CDR1 and CDR2 (germline): MGHRA, YSYEKL. The CDR3 is 15 residues long. V lost 6 bases to trimming and J lost 5 bases; unmatched junction nucleotides: 9. The CDR3 region is CASRWSEQGNEKLFF. Here the CDR3 DNA reads TGCGCCAGCAGGTGGTCGGAACAGGGGAATGAAAAACTGTTTTTT.

This clonotype turned up a few times. The chain employs TRBV20-1 and TRBJ2-2; D perhaps matches TRBD2 (6 bases). This CDR3 is built from 14 residues. In germline, CDR1 is DFQATT, CDR2 SNEGSKA (reference sequence). Trimming took 4 bases from V and 7 from J, leaving 16 bases between them. In nucleotides, the CDR3 is TGCAGTGCTAAAGACGCGGGGTATGACGGGGAGCTGTTTTTT. Translated, it gives CSAKDAGYDGELFF.

This clonotype was detected ten times or more. J is TRBJ1-2 and V is TRBV7-3; a weak D match, TRBD1 (6 bases). The CDR3 totals 15 residues. Germline CDR1 is SGHTA and CDR2 is FQGTGA. The ends were cut back, 1 base at V and 1 base at J, with 10 bases in the middle. The CDR3 bases are TGTGCCAGCAGCTTAATGGGGACATATAACTATGGCTACACCTTC. Its protein is CASSLMGTYNYGYTF.

This sequence joins TRBV5-4 and TRBJ2-2; D call uncertain. Trimming took off 4 bases at V and 0 bases at J, with 13 bases between the two ends. The CDR3 runs 16 residues. The V gene's germline CDR1 is SGHNT and CDR2 YYREEE (reference sequence). DNA for the CDR3: TGTGCCAGCAGCACCTCAGGCCCCGCGAACACCGGGGAGCTGTTTTTT. This codes for CASSTSGPANTGELFF.

In its sample, this clonotype was seen many times. The chain recombines TRBV21-1 with TRBJ1-4; the D call of TRBD1 is as the table states it, not checked on the DNA. TRBV21-1 is termed a pseudogene. The length of the CDR3 is 14 residues. DNA of the CDR3: TGTGCCAGCCGACGTGGACAGGGGGCTGAAAAACTGTTTTTT. It codes for CASRRGQGAEKLFF.

This chain joins TRBV7-2 and TRBJ2-7; 9 bases map to TRBD2. Trimming at V came to 9 bases and at J to 4 bases, leaving 10 bases not matched to a gene. Germline V CDR1 and CDR2: SGHTA, FQGNSA. The CDR3 is 14 residues long. The CDR3 sequence is CASSAASGMYEQYF. As DNA, the CDR3 is TGTGCCAGTTCCGCGGCTAGCGGGATGTACGAGCAGTACTTC.

This clonotype came up once. A much bigger clone sits one base away, suggesting this may be a read error. The chain couples TRBV6-2 or TRBV6-3 to TRBJ2-7; TRBD2 might be the D (5 bases). Per the germline V gene, CDR1 is MNHEY and CDR2 is SVGEGT. The CDR3 covers 12 residues. CDR3 loop: CASGGHTYAQYF. The DNA of the CDR3 is TGTGCCAGCGGCGGGCATACCTACGCGCAGTACTTC.

Details on this clonotype: This may be a read error: a much more frequent sequence differs by one nucleotide. The J gene is TRBJ2-2, the V gene TRBV7-2; D may be TRBD1 or TRBD2 (7 bases each). This CDR3 comprises 15 residues. Trimming took off 1 base at V and 5 bases at J, with 11 bases between the two ends. Germline V gene sequence: CDR1 SGHTA, CDR2 FQGNSA. CDR3 residues: CASSLGQGGTGELFF. The CDR3, as DNA: TGTGCCAGCAGCTTAGGACAGGGAGGGACCGGGGAGCTGTTTTTT.